The 31 T cell receptor beta chains reported below all come from one sample, sequenced in a study of identical twins. TCRdb redid the calling of the 5' RACE reads with MiXCR, one entry per CDR3 protein. The sample has 600,000 to 850,000 distinct CDR3 sequences, over 15% seen once. This sample also belongs to another study, concerning T cells expressing NK-cell markers.

Input material: PBMCs. These receptors were collected from a woman aged 18-30 years in good health.

This clonotype was counted a few times. V usage is TRBV29-1 and J usage is TRBJ2-1; D gene uncertain. Trimming removed 2 bases at V and 13 bases at J, with 12 bases between. There are 11 residues in the CDR3. CDR1 and CDR2 from the germline V gene are SQVTM and ANQGSEA. CDR3 in amino acids: CSVENPDPQFF. CDR3 coding DNA: TGCAGCGTTGAAAACCCGGACCCCCAGTTCTTC.

This chain uses TRBV5-6 with TRBJ2-7, with 11 bases aligning to TRBD2. Unmatched junction bases numbered 4, after V lost 0 bases and J lost 2 bases. Germline CDR1 and CDR2: SGHDT and YYEEEE. The CDR3 is made up of 16 amino acids. The CDR3 bases are TGTGCCAGCAGCTTGGAAGTACTAGCGGGGGCCTACGAGCAGTACTTC. Translated, it gives CASSLEVLAGAYEQYF.

The chain links TRBV10-3 to TRBJ2-3; no clear D gene. The V gene lost 3 bases and the J gene lost 6 bases, with 16 bases spanning the gap. There are 15 residues in the CDR3. CDR1 ENHRY and CDR2 SYGVKD come from the germline V gene. DNA for the CDR3: TGTGCCATCAGTGACCAGGTGCTTGAGAAGGATACGCAGTATTTT. This encodes CAISDQVLEKDTQYF.

The sample holds a few counts of this clonotype. The chain is built from TRBV20-1 and TRBJ1-1; D unresolved. Trimming took off 5 bases at V and 5 bases at J, with 12 bases between the two ends. The CDR3 covers 12 residues. Germline assignment: CDR1 DFQATT and CDR2 SNEGSKA (reference sequence). The CDR3 DNA is TGCAGTGCTTGTACGTCGGGGACTGAAGCTTTCTTT. Protein: CSACTSGTEAFF.

This clonotype showed up many times. This chain joins TRBV18 and TRBJ2-3; no clear D. The ends were cut back, 0 bases at V and 4 bases at J, with 5 bases in the middle. Germline values: CDR1 KGHSH, CDR2 LQKENI. The CDR3 sequence is 13 residues long. The CDR3 protein is CASSPPSADTQYF. For the CDR3, the DNA is TGTGCCAGCTCACCACCCTCAGCAGATACGCAGTATTTT.

The chain joins TRBV12-3 or TRBV12-4 to TRBJ2-1; 15 nucleotides agree with TRBD2. This CDR3 spans 18 amino acids. V lost 5 bases and J lost 2; bases outside the gene matches: 7. CDR3 sequence reads: CASSDPGTSGGPYNEQFF. For the CDR3, the DNA is TGTGCCAGCAGTGATCCCGGGACTAGCGGGGGGCCCTACAATGAGCAGTTCTTC.

In DNA, the CDR3 is TGCAGTGCTCTCTTAGCGGGAGATCGGTGGGAGACCCAGTACTTC. Its translation is CSALLAGDRWETQYF. The chain joins TRBV20-1 to TRBJ2-5; 9 nucleotides match TRBD2. The germline V gene encodes CDR1 DFQATT and CDR2 SNEGSKA (reference sequence). The V and J ends lost 5 bases and 5 bases, in that order; junction bases with no gene match: 12. The CDR3 sequence is 15 residues long.

The V gene is TRBV7-9, the J gene TRBJ2-3; 8 bases match TRBD1. The germline V gene encodes CDR1 SEHNR and CDR2 FQNEAQ (reference sequence). The J segment lost 2 bases and the V segment lost 2 bases, leaving 6 bases of the junction unmatched. The CDR3 loop spans 16 amino acids. CDR3 coding DNA: TGTGCCAGCAGCTTACGACAGGGGATTTTCACAGATACGCAGTATTTT. It encodes CASSLRQGIFTDTQYF.

The V gene is TRBV5-5, the J gene TRBJ2-7, with 9 bases identical to TRBD1. This CDR3 comprises 15 residues. The V gene end was trimmed by 1 base and the J gene end by 4 bases; junction bases not matched to a gene: 6. Looked up from germline, CDR1 is SGHKS and CDR2 is YYEKEE (reference sequence). CDR3 sequence: CASSLQTGGEYEQYF. The CDR3, as DNA: TGTGCCAGCAGCTTGCAGACAGGGGGAGAGTACGAGCAGTACTTC.

Many counts were recorded for this clonotype. The chain uses TRBV12-3 or TRBV12-4 and TRBJ2-1, with D perhaps matching TRBD2 (6 bases). The CDR3 consists of 17 residues. The germline V and J ends were trimmed by 6 bases and 3 bases, with 21 bases remaining between them. The CDR3 nucleotides are TGTGCCAGCAGGAACAGCAATGGAGGAGCGGGCTACAATGAGCAGTTCTTC. Translation gives CASRNSNGGAGYNEQFF.

The chain combines TRBV9 with TRBJ2-7; 11 positions agree with TRBD2. The germline V gene has CDR1 SGDLS and CDR2 YYNGEE. The CDR3 extends over 15 amino acids. Unmatched junction bases numbered 2, after V lost 0 bases and J lost 3 bases. The CDR3 loop reads CASSVEGTSGYEQYF. The CDR3 DNA is TGTGCCAGCAGCGTAGAAGGGACTAGCGGCTACGAGCAGTACTTC.

The chain couples TRBV12-3 or TRBV12-4 to TRBJ1-2; D might be TRBD1 (6 bases). The CDR3 is made up of 14 amino acids. Deletions cut 3 bases from V and 2 bases from J, with 10 bases between. In DNA, the CDR3 is TGTGCCAGCAGTTTCGGGGGCAACAACTATGGCTACACCTTC. As protein: CASSFGGNNYGYTF.

This rearrangement joins TRBV29-1 to TRBJ1-2; D is undetermined. CDR1 is SQVTM and CDR2 is ANQGSEA in the germline V gene. Trimming stripped 4 bases from V and 5 bases from J, with 11 bases between. The CDR3 length is 12 residues. The CDR3 reads CSVALIGYGYTF. The CDR3 nucleotides read TGCAGCGTTGCCTTAATCGGGTATGGCTACACCTTC.

This clonotype was found a few times. The V and J genes are TRBV11-2 and TRBJ2-4, with D maybe TRBD1 (5 bases). The CDR3 contains 12 residues. The V end lost 3 bases, the J end lost 6 bases, and 6 bases lay between the germline ends. Germline V gene data show CDR1 as SGHAT and CDR2 as FQNNGV. CDR3 residues: CASSFRGNIQYF. The CDR3 bases are TGTGCCAGCAGCTTTAGGGGAAACATTCAGTACTTC.

This clonotype occurred a few times. This chain links TRBV6-5 with TRBJ2-1, with TRBD2 identical over 8 bases. After removal of 2 bases from V and 6 bases from J, the junction contained 6 bases not matched to a gene. Germline lookup yields CDR1 MNHEY and CDR2 SVGAGI. The CDR3 is made up of 15 amino acids. The CDR3 sequence is CASSYALAGPNEQFF. For the CDR3, the DNA is TGTGCCAGCAGTTACGCCCTAGCGGGCCCCAATGAGCAGTTCTTC.

This clonotype was seen more than once but under ten times. The V gene is TRBV20-1, the J gene TRBJ2-1; D may be TRBD2 (5 bases). This CDR3 has 16 amino acids. The germline CDR1 and CDR2 sequences are DFQATT and SNEGSKA (reference sequence). The V and J ends lost 5 bases and 0 bases respectively, with 17 bases between them. For the CDR3, the DNA is TGCAGTGCTGGAACCGCTAGCCCCTACTCCTACAATGAGCAGTTCTTC. This gives the protein CSAGTASPYSYNEQFF.

This clonotype was detected a few times. The chain uses TRBV20-1 and TRBJ2-2; TRBD2 might be the D (5 bases). This CDR3 is built from 14 residues. Trimming left V 5 bases short and J 3 bases short, with 13 bases between. Germline values: CDR1 DFQATT, CDR2 SNEGSKA (reference sequence). The CDR3 nucleotides are TGCAGTGCTCCCCCACCGAGGGACACCGGGGAGCTGTTTTTT. Translating gives CSAPPPRDTGELFF.

This clonotype came up a few times. The CDR3 region has the DNA TGCAGTGCTAGAGGACGGACTAACAACGAGCAGTACTTC. Translation: CSARGRTNNEQYF. The chain combines TRBV20-1 with TRBJ2-7; a weak D match, TRBD2 (6 bases). Germline V CDR1 and CDR2: DFQATT, SNEGSKA (reference sequence). CDR3 length: 13 residues. Trimming took off 1 base at V and 5 bases at J, with 12 bases between the two ends.

In this sample, this clonotype turned up a few times. The V and J genes are TRBV11-2 and TRBJ1-2; tentatively, D is TRBD1 (5 bases). V gave up 5 bases and J gave up 4 bases, with 14 bases separating them. CDR1 SGHAT and CDR2 FQNNGV come from the germline V gene. This CDR3 has 14 residues. This CDR3 reads CASSLTVSAYGYTF. CDR3 DNA sequence: TGTGCCAGCAGCCTGACAGTTTCAGCCTATGGCTACACCTTC.

The rearrangement uses TRBV7-6 and TRBJ2-7; TRBD2 is a possible D gene (7 bases). This CDR3 has 16 amino acids. Looked up from germline, CDR1 is SGHVS and CDR2 is FNYEAQ. The V end was cut by 5 bases, the J end by 5 bases, with 22 bases between. CDR3 region: CASSRLERGGRHEQYF. CDR3 nucleotides: TGTGCCAGCAGCCGCCTAGAAAGGGGGGGCCGGCACGAGCAGTACTTC.

The chain links TRBV7-3 to TRBJ1-6; D may be TRBD1 (5 bases). Germline V gives CDR1 SGHTA, CDR2 FQGTGA. With 2 bases removed from V and 8 bases from J, the gap between germline ends came to 13 bases. This CDR3 has 15 amino acids. In DNA, the CDR3 is TGTGCCAGCAGCTTATCGCTCTCGGGGGATTCACCCCTCCACTTT. Translated, it gives CASSLSLSGDSPLHF.

CDR3 protein: CASSQDSGPFYEQYF. The DNA of the CDR3 is TGCGCCAGCAGCCAAGATTCTGGACCCTTCTACGAGCAGTACTTC. V gene TRBV4-3 combines with J gene TRBJ2-7, with D uncertain. Trimming took off 0 bases at V and 3 bases at J, with 12 bases between the two ends. CDR3 length equals 15 residues. Germline CDR1 LGHNA, CDR2 YSLEER.

The V and J genes are TRBV6-2 or TRBV6-3 and TRBJ2-1; 13 nucleotides line up with TRBD2. CDR1 and CDR2 (germline): MNHEY, SVGEGT. The CDR3 is 16 amino acids. The V segment lost 6 bases and the J segment 5 bases; nucleotides outside the gene matches: 7. CDR3 loop: CASRPTSGRTHNEQFF. CDR3 nucleotides: TGTGCCAGCAGGCCGACTAGCGGGAGGACTCACAATGAGCAGTTCTTC.

This sequence joins TRBV18 and TRBJ2-6; 7 bases are shared with TRBD1. Trimming took 4 bases from V and 2 from J; bases not matched to a gene: 14. CDR1 and CDR2 (germline): KGHSH, LQKENI. CDR3 length: 19 amino acids. The CDR3 here is CASSLLLKTGSTGANVLTF. The CDR3 bases are TGTGCCAGCTCACTACTCCTCAAGACAGGGTCGACTGGGGCCAACGTCCTGACTTTC.

The rearrangement links TRBV7-8 to TRBJ1-1; D gene uncertain. The germline V and J ends were trimmed by 4 bases and 8 bases, with 11 bases remaining between them. The CDR3 consists of 12 residues. Per the germline V gene, CDR1 is SGHVS and CDR2 is FQNEAQ. CDR3 loop: CASSSPASEAFF. The CDR3 DNA follows: TGTGCCAGCAGCTCGCCGGCGTCCGAAGCTTTCTTT.

In its sample, this clonotype was seen many times. CDR3 protein: CASSLIRASWNEQFF. The CDR3 DNA reads as TGTGCCAGCAGCTTGATTAGGGCTAGTTGGAATGAGCAGTTCTTC. The V call is TRBV7-2, the J call TRBJ2-1, with D hard to call. The germline gives CDR1 SGHTA, CDR2 FQGNSA. V was cut by 3 bases and J by 7 bases, with 16 bases left in between. The CDR3 covers 15 residues.

The V gene is TRBV7-2, the J gene TRBJ2-7; D possibly corresponds to TRBD1 (6 bases). Germline V gives CDR1 SGHTA, CDR2 FQGNSA. V was clipped by 5 bases and J by 4 bases, with 18 bases between them. The CDR3 totals 15 residues. This chain's CDR3 is CASSPGTKRVYEQYF. The DNA for the CDR3 is TGTGCCAGCAGCCCGGGGACAAAGAGAGTTTACGAGCAGTACTTC.

The rearrangement links TRBV6-2 or TRBV6-3 to TRBJ2-3; D is ambiguous. This CDR3 is built from 11 residues. Trimming took off 8 bases at V and 10 bases at J, with 13 bases between the two ends. Germline V gene lookup returns CDR1 MNHEY and CDR2 SVGEGT. The DNA of the CDR3 is TGTGCCAGCTCAAAAACGCAGGCGCAGTATTTT. It specifies CASSKTQAQYF.

This clonotype occurred many times. V and J are TRBV12-3 or TRBV12-4 and TRBJ2-3; 13 positions match TRBD2. The CDR3 spans 19 residues. Trimming removed 5 bases from V and 0 bases from J; junction bases left unmatched: 11. DNA for the CDR3: TGTGCCAGCAGTCCCCGACTAGCGGGAGGCCGCACCAGCACAGATACGCAGTATTTT. It translates to CASSPRLAGGRTSTDTQYF.

This clonotype was found a few times. The chain employs TRBV5-1 and TRBJ2-1; 8 bases match TRBD1. Losses at the gene ends were 3 bases for V and 2 bases for J; bases not matched to a gene: 1. Germline CDR1 reads SGHRS; CDR2 reads YFSETQ. The CDR3 has 14 residues. The CDR3 loop is CASSWTGTYNEQFF. Here the CDR3 DNA reads TGCGCCAGCAGCTGGACAGGGACCTACAATGAGCAGTTCTTC.

The sample holds a few counts of this clonotype. J is TRBJ2-7 and V is TRBV7-9, with D perhaps TRBD1 (6 bases). The CDR3 sequence is 13 residues long. Germline V gene lookup returns CDR1 SEHNR and CDR2 FQNEAQ (reference sequence). V was cut by 1 base and J by 5 bases, with 9 bases left in between. The CDR3 nucleotides read TGTGCCAGCAGCTTAGGGAAGGGGGACGAGCAGTACTTC. Translating it yields CASSLGKGDEQYF.